This T cell receptor (beta chain) was documented in a study of blood T cells in healthy people across ages. PCR was performed a second time for roughly 7 to 11 cycles using a sample-barcoded 5' primer and a J-beta primer mix. Via MiXCR, TCRdb re-called the 5' RACE reads, giving one row per CDR3 protein. The table has under 800,000 distinct CDR3 sequences, more than 40% seen once; the top ten hold 20% to 25%. This clonotype was picked up one time. The TCR originated in an older woman in good health. Sequenced input: blood.

This CDR3 is CASSQATQGHEQFF. Written as DNA, the CDR3 is TGTGCCAGCAGCCAAGCGACTCAGGGCCATGAGCAGTTCTTC. V gene TRBV6-2 or TRBV6-3 combines with J gene TRBJ2-1, with D possibly matching TRBD1 (5 bases). Between the trimmed V and J ends, which lost 6 bases and 8 bases, there was a span of 17 bases. Germline V gene sequence: CDR1 MNHEY, CDR2 SVGEGT. This CDR3 has 14 amino acids.